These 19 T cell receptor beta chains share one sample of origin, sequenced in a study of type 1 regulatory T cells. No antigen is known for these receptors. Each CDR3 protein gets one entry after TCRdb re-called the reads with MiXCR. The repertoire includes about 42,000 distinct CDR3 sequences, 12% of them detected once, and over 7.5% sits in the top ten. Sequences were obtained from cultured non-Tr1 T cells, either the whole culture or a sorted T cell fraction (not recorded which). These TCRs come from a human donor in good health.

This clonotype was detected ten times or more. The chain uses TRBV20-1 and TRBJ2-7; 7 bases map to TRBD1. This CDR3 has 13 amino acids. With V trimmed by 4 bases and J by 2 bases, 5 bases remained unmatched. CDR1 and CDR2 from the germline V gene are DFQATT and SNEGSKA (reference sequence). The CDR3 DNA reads TGCAGTGCTATCCCTGGACAGGCCTACGAGCAGTACTTC. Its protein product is CSAIPGQAYEQYF.

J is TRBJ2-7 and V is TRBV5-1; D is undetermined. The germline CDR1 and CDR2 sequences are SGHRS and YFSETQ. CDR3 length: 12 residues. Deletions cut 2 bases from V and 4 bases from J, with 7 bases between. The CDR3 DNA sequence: TGCGCCAGCAGCTTTTCCCGGTACGAGCAGTACTTC. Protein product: CASSFSRYEQYF.

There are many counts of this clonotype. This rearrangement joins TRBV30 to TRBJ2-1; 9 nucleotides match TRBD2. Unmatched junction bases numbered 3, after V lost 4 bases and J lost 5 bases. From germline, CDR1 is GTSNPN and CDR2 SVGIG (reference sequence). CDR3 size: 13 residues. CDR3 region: CAWNSGRDNEQFF. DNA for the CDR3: TGTGCCTGGAATAGCGGGAGAGACAATGAGCAGTTCTTC.

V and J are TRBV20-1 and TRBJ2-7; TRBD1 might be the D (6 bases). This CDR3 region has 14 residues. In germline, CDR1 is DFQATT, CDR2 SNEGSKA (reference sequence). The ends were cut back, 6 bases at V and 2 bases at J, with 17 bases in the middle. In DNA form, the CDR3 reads TGCAGTGCAAAGCTAGGGGGAGTTCCCTACGAGCAGTACTTC. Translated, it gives CSAKLGGVPYEQYF.

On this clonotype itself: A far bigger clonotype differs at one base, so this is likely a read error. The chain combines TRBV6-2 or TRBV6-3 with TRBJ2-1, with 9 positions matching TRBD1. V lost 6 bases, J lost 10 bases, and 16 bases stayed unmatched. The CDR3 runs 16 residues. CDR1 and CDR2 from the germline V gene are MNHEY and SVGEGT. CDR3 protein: CASRPTVGTGSNEQFF. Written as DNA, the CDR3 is TGTGCCAGCAGACCAACGGTAGGGACAGGGTCAAACGAGCAGTTCTTC.

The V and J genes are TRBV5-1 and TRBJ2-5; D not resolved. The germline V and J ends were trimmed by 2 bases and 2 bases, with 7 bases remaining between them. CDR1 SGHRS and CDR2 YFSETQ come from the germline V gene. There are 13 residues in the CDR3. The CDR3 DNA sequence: TGCGCCAGCAGCTTAAGCTCACAAGAGACCCAGTACTTC. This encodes CASSLSSQETQYF.

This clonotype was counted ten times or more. The CDR3 sequence is CASSSTGTGVNEQFF. The CDR3 region has the DNA TGCGCCAGCAGCTCAACCGGGACAGGGGTCAATGAGCAGTTCTTC. The chain couples TRBV5-1 to TRBJ2-1; 10 bases are a match to TRBD1. The length of the CDR3 is 15 residues. V was clipped by 3 bases and J by 6 bases; unmatched bases: 6. CDR1 and CDR2 from the germline V gene are SGHRS and YFSETQ.

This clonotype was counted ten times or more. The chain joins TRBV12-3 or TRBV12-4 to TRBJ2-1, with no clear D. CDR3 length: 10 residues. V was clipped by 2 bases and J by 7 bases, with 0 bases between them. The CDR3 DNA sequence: TGTGCCAGCAGTTTAAATGAGCAGTTCTTC. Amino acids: CASSLNEQFF.

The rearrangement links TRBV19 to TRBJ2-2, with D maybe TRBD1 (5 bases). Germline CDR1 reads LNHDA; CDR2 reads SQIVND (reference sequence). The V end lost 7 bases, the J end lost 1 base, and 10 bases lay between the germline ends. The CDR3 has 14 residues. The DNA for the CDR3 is TGTGCCAGTATCAACGGACAGAACACCGGGGAGCTGTTTTTT. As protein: CASINGQNTGELFF.

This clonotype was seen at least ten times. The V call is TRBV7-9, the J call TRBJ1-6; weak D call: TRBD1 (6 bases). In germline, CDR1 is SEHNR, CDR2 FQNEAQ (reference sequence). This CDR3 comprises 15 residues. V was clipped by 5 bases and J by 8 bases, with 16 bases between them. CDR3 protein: CASSVGTITDSPLHF. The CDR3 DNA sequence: TGTGCCAGCAGCGTAGGGACAATAACGGATTCACCCCTCCACTTT.

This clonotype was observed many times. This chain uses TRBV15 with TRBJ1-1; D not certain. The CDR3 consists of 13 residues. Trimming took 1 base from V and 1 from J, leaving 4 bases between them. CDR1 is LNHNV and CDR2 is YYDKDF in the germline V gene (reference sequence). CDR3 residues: CATSRGPNTEAFF. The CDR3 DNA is TGTGCCACCAGCAGAGGGCCGAACACTGAAGCTTTCTTT.

CDR3 DNA: TGTGCCAGTTCGCCCCTTGCGGGAGTCCCCTACAATGAGCAGTTCTTC. Translated: CASSPLAGVPYNEQFF. This chain uses TRBV19 with TRBJ2-1; TRBD2 matches 7 bases. The V gene's germline CDR1 is LNHDA and CDR2 SQIVND (reference sequence). CDR3 length equals 16 residues. V lost 8 bases, J lost 2 bases, and 12 bases stayed unmatched.

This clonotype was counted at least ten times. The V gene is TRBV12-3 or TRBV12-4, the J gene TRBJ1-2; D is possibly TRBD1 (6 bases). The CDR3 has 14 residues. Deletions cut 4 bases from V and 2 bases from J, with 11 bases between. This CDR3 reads CASSSTDRNYGYTF. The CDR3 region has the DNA TGTGCCAGCAGTTCCACGGACAGAAACTATGGCTACACCTTC.

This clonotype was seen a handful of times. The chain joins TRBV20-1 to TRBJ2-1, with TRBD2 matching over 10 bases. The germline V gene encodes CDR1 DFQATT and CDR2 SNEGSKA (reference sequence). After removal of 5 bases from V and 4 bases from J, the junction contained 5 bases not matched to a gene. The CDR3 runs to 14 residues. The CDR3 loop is CSASTSGKYNEQFF. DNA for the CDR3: TGCAGTGCTTCTACTAGCGGGAAGTACAATGAGCAGTTCTTC.

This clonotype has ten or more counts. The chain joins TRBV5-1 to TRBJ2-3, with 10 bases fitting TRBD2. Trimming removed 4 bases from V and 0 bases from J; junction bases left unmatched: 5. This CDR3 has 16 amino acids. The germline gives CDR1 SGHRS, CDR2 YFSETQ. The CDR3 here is CASSLQTSGSTDTQYF. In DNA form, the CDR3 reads TGCGCCAGCAGCCTACAGACTAGCGGGAGCACAGATACGCAGTATTTT.

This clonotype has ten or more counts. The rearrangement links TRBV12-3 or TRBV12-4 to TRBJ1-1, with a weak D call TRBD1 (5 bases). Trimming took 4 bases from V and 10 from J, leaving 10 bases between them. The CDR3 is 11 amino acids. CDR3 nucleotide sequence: TGTGCCAGCAGTTCCACTAGGGGAGCTTTCTTT. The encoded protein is CASSSTRGAFF.

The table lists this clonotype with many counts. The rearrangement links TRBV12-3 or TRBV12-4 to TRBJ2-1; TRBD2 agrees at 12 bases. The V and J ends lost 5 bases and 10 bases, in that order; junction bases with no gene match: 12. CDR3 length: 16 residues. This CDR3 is CASSPLAGGPVEEQFF. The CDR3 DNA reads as TGTGCCAGCAGTCCCCTAGCGGGAGGGCCAGTAGAAGAGCAGTTCTTC.

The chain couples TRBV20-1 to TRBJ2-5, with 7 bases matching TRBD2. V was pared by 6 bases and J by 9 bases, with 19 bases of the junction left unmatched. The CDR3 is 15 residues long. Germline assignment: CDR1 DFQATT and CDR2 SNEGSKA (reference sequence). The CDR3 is CSAGGNRRMEWAQYF. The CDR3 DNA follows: TGCAGTGCGGGGGGGAACCGAAGGATGGAGTGGGCCCAGTACTTC.

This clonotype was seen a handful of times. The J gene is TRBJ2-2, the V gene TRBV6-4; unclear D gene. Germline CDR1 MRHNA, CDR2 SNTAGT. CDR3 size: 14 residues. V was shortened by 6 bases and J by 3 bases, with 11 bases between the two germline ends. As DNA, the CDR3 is TGTGCCAGCAGACCAGAGATGGACACCGGGGAGCTGTTTTTT. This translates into CASRPEMDTGELFF.